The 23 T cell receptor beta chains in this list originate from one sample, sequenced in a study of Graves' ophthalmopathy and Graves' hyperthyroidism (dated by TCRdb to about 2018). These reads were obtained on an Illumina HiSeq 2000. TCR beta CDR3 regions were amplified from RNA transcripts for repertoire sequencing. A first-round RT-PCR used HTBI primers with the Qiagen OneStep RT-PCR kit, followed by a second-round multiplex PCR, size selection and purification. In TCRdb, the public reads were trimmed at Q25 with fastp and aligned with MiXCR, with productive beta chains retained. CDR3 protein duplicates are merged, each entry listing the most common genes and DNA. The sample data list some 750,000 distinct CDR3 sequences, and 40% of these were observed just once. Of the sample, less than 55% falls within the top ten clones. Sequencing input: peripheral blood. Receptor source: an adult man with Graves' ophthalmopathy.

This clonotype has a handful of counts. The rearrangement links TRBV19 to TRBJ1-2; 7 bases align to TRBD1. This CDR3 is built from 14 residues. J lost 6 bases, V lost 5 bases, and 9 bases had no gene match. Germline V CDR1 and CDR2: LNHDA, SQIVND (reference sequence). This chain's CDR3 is CASSPDRAKNGYTF. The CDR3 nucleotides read TGTGCCAGTAGTCCCGACAGGGCGAAGAATGGCTACACCTTC.

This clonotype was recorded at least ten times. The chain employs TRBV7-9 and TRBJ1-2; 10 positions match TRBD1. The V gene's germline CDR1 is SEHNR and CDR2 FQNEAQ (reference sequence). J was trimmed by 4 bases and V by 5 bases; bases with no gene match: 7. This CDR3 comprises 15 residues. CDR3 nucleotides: TGTGCCAGCAGCGGGAACCGGGACAGGGGCTATGGCTACACCTTC. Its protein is CASSGNRDRGYGYTF.

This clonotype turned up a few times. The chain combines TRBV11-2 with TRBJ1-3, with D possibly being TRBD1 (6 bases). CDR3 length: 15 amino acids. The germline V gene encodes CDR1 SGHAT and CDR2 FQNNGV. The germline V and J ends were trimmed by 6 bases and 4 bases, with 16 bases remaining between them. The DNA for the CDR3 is TGTGCCAGCAGACGGACAGAGGGATGGGGAAACACCATATATTTT. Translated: CASRRTEGWGNTIYF.

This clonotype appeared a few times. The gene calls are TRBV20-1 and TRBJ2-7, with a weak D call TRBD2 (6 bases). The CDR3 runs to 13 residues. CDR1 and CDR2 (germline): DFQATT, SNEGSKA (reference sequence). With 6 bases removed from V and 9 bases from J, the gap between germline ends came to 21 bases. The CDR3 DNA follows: TGCAGTGCCCTCCGGGACTCAGAGGGCGGGCAGTACTTC. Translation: CSALRDSEGGQYF.

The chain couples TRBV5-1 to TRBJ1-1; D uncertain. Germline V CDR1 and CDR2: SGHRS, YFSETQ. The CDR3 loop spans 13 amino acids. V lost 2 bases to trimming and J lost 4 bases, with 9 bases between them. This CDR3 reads CASSLLGFTEAFF. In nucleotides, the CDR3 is TGCGCCAGCAGCTTACTAGGGTTCACTGAAGCTTTCTTT.

CDR3 sequence: CASSVGGGDVYEQYF. DNA for the CDR3: TGTGCCAGCAGCGTAGGGGGCGGAGACGTGTACGAGCAGTACTTC. The rearrangement links TRBV9 to TRBJ2-7; weak D call: TRBD1 (5 bases). The germline V gene has CDR1 SGDLS and CDR2 YYNGEE. The CDR3 extends over 15 amino acids. V dropped 0 bases and J dropped 4 bases, with 14 bases sitting between them.

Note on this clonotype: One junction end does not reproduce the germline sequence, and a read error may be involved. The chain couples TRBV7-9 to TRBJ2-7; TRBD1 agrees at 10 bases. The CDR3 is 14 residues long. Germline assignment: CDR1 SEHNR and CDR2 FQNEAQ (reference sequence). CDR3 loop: CASSWGGQGNDQYF. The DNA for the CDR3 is TGTGCCAGCAGCTGGGGGGGACAGGGGAACGACCAGTACTTC.

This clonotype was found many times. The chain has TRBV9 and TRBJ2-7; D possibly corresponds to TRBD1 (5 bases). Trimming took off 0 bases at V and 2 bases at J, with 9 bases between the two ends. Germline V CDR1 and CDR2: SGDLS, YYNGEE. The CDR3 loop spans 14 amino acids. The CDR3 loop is CASSVGSRAYEQYF. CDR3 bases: TGTGCCAGCAGCGTAGGCAGCAGGGCCTACGAGCAGTACTTC.

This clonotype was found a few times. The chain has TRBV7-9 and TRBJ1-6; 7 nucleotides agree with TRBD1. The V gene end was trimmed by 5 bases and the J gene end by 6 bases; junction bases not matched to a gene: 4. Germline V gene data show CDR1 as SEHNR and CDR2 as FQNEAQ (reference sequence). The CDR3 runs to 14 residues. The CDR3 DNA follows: TGTGCCAGCAGCCCCTACAGGGGTAATTCACCCCTCCACTTT. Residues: CASSPYRGNSPLHF.

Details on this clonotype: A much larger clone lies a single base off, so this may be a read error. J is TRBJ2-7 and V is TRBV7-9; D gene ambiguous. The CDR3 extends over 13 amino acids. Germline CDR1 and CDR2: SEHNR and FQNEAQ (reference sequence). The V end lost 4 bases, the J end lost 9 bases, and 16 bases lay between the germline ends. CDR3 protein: CASSSIQRNGQYF. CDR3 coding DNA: TGTGCCAGCAGCTCAATCCAGAGGAACGGGCAGTACTTC.

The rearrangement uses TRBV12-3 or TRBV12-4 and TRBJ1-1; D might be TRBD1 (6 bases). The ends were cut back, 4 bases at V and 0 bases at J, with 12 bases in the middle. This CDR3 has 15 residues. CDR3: CASSSSTGLNTEAFF. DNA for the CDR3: TGTGCCAGCAGTTCCTCCACAGGGCTGAACACTGAAGCTTTCTTT.

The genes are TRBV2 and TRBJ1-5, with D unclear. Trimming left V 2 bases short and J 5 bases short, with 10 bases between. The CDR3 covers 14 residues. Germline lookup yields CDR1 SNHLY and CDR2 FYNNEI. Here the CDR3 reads CASSENRAYQPQHF. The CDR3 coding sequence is TGTGCCAGCAGTGAAAACAGAGCTTATCAGCCCCAGCATTTT.

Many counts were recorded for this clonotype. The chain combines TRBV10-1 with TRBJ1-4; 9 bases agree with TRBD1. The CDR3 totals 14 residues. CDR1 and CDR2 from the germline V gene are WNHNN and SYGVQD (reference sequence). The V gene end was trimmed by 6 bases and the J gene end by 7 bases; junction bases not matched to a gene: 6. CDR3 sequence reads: CASSLDRGVEKLFF. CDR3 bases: TGCGCCAGCAGCCTGGACAGGGGTGTTGAAAAACTGTTTTTT.

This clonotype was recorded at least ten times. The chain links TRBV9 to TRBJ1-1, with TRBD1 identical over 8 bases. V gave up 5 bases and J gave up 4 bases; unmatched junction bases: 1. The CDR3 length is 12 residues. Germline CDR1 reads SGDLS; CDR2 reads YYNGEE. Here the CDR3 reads CASRGQGTEAFF. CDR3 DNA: TGTGCCAGCAGAGGACAGGGCACTGAAGCTTTCTTT. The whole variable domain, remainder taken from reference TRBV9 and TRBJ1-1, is DSGVTQTPKHLITATGQRVTLRCSPRSGDLSVYWYQQSLDQGLQFLIQYYNGEERAKGNILERFSAQQFPDLHSELNLSSLELGDSALYFCASRGQGTEAFFGQGTRLTVV.

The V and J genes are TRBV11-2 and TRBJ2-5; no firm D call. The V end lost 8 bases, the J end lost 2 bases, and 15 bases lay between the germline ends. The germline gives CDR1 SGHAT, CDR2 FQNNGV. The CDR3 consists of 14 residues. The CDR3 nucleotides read TGTGCCAGCCGCCTAATGTGGGATCAAGAGACCCAGTACTTC. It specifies CASRLMWDQETQYF.

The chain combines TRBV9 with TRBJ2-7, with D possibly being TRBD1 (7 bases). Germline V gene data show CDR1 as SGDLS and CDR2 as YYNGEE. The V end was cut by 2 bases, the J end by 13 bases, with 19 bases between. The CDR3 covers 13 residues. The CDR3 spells CASSVERGGTAYF. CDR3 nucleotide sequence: TGTGCCAGCAGCGTTGAGCGAGGAGGGACAGCCTACTTC.

The CDR3 DNA follows: TGTGCCAGCAGTGACCTGATTCTTAGCACAGATACGCAGTATTTT. Translated: CASSDLILSTDTQYF. V usage is TRBV2 and J usage is TRBJ2-3; D is undetermined. The V and J ends lost 3 bases and 0 bases respectively, with 10 bases between them. Germline-derived CDR1 and CDR2 are SNHLY and FYNNEI. There are 15 residues in the CDR3.

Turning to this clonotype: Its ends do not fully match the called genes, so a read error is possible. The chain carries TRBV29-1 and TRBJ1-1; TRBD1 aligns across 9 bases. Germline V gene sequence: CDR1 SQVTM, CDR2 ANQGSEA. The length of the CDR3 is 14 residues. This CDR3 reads CSAETGGGGTEAFF. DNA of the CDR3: TGCAGCGCTGAAACAGGGGGCGGTGGGACTGAAGCTTTCTTT.

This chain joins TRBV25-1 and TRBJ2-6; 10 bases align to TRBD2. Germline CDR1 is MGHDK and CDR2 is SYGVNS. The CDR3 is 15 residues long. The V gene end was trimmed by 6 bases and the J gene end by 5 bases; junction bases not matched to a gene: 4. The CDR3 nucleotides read TGTGCCAGCAGACACACTAGCGGGAGGGCCAACGTCCTGACTTTC. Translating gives CASRHTSGRANVLTF.

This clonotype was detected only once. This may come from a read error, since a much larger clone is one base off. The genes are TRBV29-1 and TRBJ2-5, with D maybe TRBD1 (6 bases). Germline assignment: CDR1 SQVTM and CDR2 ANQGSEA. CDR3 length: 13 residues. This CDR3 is CSVERQAQEAQYF. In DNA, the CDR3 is TGCAGCGTTGAGAGACAGGCTCAAGAGGCCCAGTACTTC. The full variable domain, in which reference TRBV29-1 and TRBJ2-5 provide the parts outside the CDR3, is SAVISQKPSRDICQRGTSLTIQCQVDSQVTMMFWYRQQPGQSLTLIATANQGSEATYESGFVIDKFPISRPNLTFSTLTVSNMSPEDSSIYLCSVERQAQEAQYFGPGTRLLVL.

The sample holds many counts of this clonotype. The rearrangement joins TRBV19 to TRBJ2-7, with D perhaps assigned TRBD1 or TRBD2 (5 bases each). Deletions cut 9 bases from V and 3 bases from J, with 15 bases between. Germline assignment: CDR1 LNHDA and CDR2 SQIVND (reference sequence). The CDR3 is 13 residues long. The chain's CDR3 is CASTGTSDYEQYF. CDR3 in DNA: TGTGCCAGCACCGGGACCAGTGACTACGAGCAGTACTTC.

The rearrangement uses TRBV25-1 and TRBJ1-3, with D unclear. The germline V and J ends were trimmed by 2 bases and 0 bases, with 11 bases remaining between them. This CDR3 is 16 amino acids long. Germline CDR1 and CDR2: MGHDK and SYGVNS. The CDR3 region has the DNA TGTGCCAGCAGTGAACCCTCGGGAAACTCTGGAAACACCATATATTTT. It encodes CASSEPSGNSGNTIYF. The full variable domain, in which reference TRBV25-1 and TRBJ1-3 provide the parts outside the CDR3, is EADIYQTPRYLVIGTGKKITLECSQTMGHDKMYWYQQDPGMELHLIHYSYGVNSTEKGDLSSESTVSRIRTEHFPLTLESARPSHTSQYLCASSEPSGNSGNTIYFGEGSWLTVV.

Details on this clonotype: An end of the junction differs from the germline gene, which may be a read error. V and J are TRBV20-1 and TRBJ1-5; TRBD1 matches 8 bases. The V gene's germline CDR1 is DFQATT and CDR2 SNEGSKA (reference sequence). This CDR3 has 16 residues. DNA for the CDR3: TGCAGTGCTCGAGATGCCGGGACAGGCTTGAATCAGCCCCAGCATTTT. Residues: CSARDAGTGLNQPQHF.